One T cell receptor beta chain is described in this entry. The antigen is undetermined. This specimen comes from a study of tissue T cells after allogeneic stem cell transplantation. Looking at the study overall: Patients with graft-versus-host disease had grafts: several unmodified, three CD34-selected and T-cell-depleted. Whole-study results and caveats: Shared clones across patients were few; motif clustering revealed tissue-specific shared signatures. In patients and mice, blood and spleen missed much of tissue repertoire.

The ends were cut back, 7 bases at V and 4 bases at J, with 14 bases in the middle. This CDR3 is 13 amino acids long. CDR1 and CDR2 (germline): SGDLS, YYNGEE. Measured with immunoSEQ multiplex PCR; TCRdb has only the in-frame clones, and not every one. Counted here are about 4,000 clones, 78% occurring once; the ten biggest clones make up 11%. Enrolled prospectively were adult allogeneic hematopoietic cell transplant recipients whose graft-versus-host disease was steroid-refractory. The starting material was esophageal tissue, obtained at autopsy. The chain is built from TRBV9 and TRBJ1-1, with D possibly being TRBD1 (5 bases). This TCR derives from an older male patient with steroid-refractory graft-versus-host disease after an allogeneic stem cell transplant. Some T cells may be transferred from the graft donor. In DNA, the CDR3 is TGTGCCAGCGGGGGGACCGCGGGCACTGAAGCTTTCTTT. It translates to CASGGTAGTEAFF.